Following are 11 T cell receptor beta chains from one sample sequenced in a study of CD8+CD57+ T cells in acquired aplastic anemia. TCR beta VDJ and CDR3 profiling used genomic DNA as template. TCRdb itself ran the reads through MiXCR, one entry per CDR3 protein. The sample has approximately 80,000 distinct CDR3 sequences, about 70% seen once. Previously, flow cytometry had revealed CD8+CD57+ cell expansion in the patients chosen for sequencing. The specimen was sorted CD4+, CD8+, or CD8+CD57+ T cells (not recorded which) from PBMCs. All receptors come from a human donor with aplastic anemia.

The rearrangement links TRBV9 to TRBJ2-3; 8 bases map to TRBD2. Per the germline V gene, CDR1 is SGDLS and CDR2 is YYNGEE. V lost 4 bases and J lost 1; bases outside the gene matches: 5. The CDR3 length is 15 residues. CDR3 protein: CASSPWTSRTDTQYF. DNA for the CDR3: TGTGCCAGCAGCCCTTGGACTAGCCGCACAGATACGCAGTATTTT.

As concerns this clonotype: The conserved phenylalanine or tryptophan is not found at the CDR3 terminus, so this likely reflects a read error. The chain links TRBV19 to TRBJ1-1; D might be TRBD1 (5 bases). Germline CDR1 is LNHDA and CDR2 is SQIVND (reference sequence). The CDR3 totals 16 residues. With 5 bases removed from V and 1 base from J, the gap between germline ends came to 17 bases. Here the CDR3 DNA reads TGTGCCAGTAGTCTTTCATGGGGACTGTCGAACACTGAAGCTTTCCTT. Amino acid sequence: CASSLSWGLSNTEAFL.

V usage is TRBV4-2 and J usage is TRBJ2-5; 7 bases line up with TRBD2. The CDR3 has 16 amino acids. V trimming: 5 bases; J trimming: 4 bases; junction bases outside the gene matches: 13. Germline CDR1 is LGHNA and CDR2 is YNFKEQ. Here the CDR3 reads CASSMRNGGIGETQYF. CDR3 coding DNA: TGTGCCAGCAGCATGCGGAACGGGGGGATTGGAGAGACCCAGTACTTC.

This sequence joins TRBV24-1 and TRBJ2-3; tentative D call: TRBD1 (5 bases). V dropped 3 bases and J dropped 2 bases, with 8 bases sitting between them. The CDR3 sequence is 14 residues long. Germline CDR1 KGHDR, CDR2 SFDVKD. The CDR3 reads CATSDEGATDTQYF. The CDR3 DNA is TGTGCCACCAGTGATGAAGGGGCCACAGATACGCAGTATTTT.

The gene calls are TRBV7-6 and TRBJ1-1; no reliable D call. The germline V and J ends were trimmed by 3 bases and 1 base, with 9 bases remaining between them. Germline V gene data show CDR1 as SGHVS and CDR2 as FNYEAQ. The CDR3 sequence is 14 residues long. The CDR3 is CASSFGGANTEAFF. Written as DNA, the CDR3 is TGTGCCAGCAGCTTCGGAGGCGCGAACACTGAAGCTTTCTTT.

For the CDR3, the DNA is TGCAGTGCTAGAGAGGACAGGTACACTGAAGCTTTCTTT. Translated, it gives CSAREDRYTEAFF. This sequence joins TRBV20-1 and TRBJ1-1; TRBD1 matches 7 bases. Germline trimming cut 0 bases from V and 3 bases from J; bases unmatched to any gene: 1. CDR3 length: 13 residues. Germline V gene data show CDR1 as DFQATT and CDR2 as SNEGSKA (reference sequence).

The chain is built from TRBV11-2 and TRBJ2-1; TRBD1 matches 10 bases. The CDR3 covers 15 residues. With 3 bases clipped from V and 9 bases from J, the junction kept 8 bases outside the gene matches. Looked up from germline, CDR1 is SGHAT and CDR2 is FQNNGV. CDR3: CASSFFRDRGGEQFF. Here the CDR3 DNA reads TGTGCCAGCAGCTTTTTCCGGGACAGGGGAGGTGAGCAGTTCTTC.

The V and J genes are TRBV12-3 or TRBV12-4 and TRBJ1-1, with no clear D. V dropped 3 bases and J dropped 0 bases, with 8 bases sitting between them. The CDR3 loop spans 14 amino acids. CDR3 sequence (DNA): TGTGCCAGCAGTTTTGGGCTTCTGAACACTGAAGCTTTCTTT. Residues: CASSFGLLNTEAFF.

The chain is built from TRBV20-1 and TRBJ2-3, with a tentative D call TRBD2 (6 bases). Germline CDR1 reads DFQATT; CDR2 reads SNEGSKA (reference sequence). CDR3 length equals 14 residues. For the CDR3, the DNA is TGCAGCGAGTTGGTGCGGGGCAGCACAGATACGCAGTATTTT. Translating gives CSELVRGSTDTQYF.

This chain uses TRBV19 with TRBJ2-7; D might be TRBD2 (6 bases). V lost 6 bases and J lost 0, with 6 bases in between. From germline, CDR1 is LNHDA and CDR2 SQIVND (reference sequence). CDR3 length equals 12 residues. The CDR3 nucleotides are TGTGCCAGTAGGCGGGGCTCCTACGAGCAGTACTTC. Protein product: CASRRGSYEQYF. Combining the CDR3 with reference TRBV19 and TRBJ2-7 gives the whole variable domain DGGITQSPKYLFRKEGQNVTLSCEQNLNHDAMYWYRQDPGQGLRLIYYSQIVNDFQKGDIAEGYSVSREKKESFPLTVTSAQKNPTAFYLCASRRGSYEQYFGPGTRLTVT.

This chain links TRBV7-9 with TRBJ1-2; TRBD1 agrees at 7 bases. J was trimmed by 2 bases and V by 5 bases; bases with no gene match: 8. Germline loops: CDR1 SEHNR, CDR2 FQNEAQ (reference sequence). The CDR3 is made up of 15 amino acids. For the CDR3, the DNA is TGTGCCAGCAGCCCCCGGGAGGGGGCGAACTATGGCTACACCTTC. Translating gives CASSPREGANYGYTF.